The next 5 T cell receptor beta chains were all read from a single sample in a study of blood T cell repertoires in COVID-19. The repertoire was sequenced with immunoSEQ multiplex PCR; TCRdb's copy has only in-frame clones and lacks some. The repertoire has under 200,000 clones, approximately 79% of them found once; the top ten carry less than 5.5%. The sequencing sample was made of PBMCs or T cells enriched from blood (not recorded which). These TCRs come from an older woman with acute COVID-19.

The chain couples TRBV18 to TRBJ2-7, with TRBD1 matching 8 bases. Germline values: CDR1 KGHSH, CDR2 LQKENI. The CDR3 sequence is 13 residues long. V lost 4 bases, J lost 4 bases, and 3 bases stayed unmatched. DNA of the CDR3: TGTGCCAGCTCACTCCAGGGGGCGTACGAGCAGTACGTC. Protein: CASSLQGAYEQYV.

The CDR3 here is CASKGPGGKGGYTF. The CDR3 DNA is TGTGCCAGTAAAGGGCCAGGGGGAAAAGGGGGCTACACCTTC. The chain joins TRBV19 to TRBJ1-2; 7 nucleotides agree with TRBD1. Germline CDR1 is LNHDA and CDR2 is SQIVND (reference sequence). The J segment lost 8 bases and the V segment lost 7 bases, leaving 13 bases of the junction unmatched. This CDR3 has 14 amino acids.

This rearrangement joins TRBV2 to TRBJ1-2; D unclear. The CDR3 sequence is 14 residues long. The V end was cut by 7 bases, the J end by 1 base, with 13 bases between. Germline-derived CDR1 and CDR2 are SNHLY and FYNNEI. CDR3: CASNLDRNNYGYTF. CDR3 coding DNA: TGTGCCAGCAACCTAGATAGGAATAACTATGGCTACACCTTC.

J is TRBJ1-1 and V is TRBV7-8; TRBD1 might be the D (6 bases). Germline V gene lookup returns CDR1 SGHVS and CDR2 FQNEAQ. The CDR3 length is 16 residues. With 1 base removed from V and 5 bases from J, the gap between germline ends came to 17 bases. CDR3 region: CASSLVRGARRTEAFF. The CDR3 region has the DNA TGTGCCAGCAGCTTAGTGCGGGGGGCTCGTAGAACTGAAGCTTTCTTT.

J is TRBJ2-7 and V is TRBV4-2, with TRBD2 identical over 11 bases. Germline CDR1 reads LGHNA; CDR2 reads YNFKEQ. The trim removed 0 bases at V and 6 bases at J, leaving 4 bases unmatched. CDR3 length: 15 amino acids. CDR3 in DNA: TGTGCCAGCAGCCAAGATGGACTAGCGGGCGGCGAGCAGTACTTC. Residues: CASSQDGLAGGEQYF.